This T cell receptor (beta chain) originates from a study of blood T cell repertoires in COVID-19. Study-level information: Italy, Spain and the United States were the sources of the convalescent and acute COVID-19 samples. T cells, B-cell-depleted T cells, or PBMCs supplied cDNA or gDNA.

CDR3 length: 11 amino acids. From germline, CDR1 is DFQATT and CDR2 SNEGSKA (reference sequence). Per the study methods: Using reference gene primer amplification, nucleated cell counts were estimated. The table came from immunoSEQ multiplex PCR; TCRdb's copy has only in-frame clones and leaves some out. V and J calls and clone size are given by that table; D and trimming were obtained from the DNA. The sample shows approximately 180,000 clones, around 79% of them seen only once. The receptor's source is a woman aged 70-85 years with acute or convalescent COVID-19. Sequencing used peripheral blood. This chain connects TRBV20-1 to TRBJ2-3; D is ambiguous. The DNA for the CDR3 is TGCATGGGCAGGAACGGAGATACGCAGTATTTT. It specifies CMGRNGDTQYF.